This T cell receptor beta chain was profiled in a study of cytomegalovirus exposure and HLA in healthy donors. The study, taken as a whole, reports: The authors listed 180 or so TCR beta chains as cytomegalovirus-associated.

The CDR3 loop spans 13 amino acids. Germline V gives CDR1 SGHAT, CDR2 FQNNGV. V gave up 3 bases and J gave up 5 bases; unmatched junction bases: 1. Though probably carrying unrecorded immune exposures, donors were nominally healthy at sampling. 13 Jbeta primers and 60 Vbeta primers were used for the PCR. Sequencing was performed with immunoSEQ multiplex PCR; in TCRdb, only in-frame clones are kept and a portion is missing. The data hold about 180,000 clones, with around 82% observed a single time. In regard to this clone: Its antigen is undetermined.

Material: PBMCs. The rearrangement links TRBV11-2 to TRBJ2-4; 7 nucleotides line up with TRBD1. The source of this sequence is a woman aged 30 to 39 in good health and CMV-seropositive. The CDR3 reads CASSFGTENIQYF. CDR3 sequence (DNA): TGTGCCAGCAGCTTTGGGACAGAAAACATTCAGTACTTC.